The sequence of this T cell receptor (beta chain) was determined in a study of T cells in Graves' hyperthyroidism and ophthalmopathy. Concerning this clonotype: At one end the junction does not follow the germline gene, possibly because of a read error.

Lactation, pregnancy, other autoimmune disease or uncontrolled infection led to exclusion of patients. Template material for amplifying TCR beta CDR3 regions consisted of RNA transcripts. Carried out on the TCR CDR3, a first-round RT-PCR used the HTBI primer set. TCRdb fed the multiplex PCR reads into MiXCR, producing one record per CDR3 protein. The data contain under 200,000 distinct CDR3 sequences, around 8.9% of them singletons. The sequencing input was blood. This receptor was obtained from a woman under 30 with Graves' hyperthyroidism that later progressed to Graves' ophthalmopathy.

The CDR3 loop reads CAWSVTKNGKLFF. As DNA, the CDR3 is TGTGCCTGGAGTGTCACAAAGAATGGAAAACTGTTTTTT. This chain links TRBV30 with TRBJ1-4, with no clear D. The CDR3 has 13 residues. Germline V gives CDR1 GTSNPN, CDR2 SVGIG (reference sequence).